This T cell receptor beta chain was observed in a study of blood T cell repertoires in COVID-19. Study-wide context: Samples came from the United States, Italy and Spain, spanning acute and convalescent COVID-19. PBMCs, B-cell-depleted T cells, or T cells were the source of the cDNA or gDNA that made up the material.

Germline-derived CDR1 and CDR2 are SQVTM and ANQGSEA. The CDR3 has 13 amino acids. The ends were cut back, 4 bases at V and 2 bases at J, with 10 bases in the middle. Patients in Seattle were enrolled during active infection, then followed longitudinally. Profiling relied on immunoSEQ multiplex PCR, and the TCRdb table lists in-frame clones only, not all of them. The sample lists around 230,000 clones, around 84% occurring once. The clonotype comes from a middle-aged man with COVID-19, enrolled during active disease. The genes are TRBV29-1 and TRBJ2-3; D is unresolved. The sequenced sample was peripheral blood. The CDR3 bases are TGCAGCGTTGGAGACCCGGTCACAGATACGCAGTATTTT. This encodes CSVGDPVTDTQYF.